This T cell receptor (beta chain) is drawn from a study of blood T cell repertoires in COVID-19 (dated by TCRdb to about 2020). For the study in its entirety: The collaborator samples originated in the United States, Italy and Spain and spanned the acute and convalescent phases of COVID-19. Where available, HLA class I and class II types were taken from metadata supplied by the sample provider and were not determined by assay-based typing. The prospective study material was composed of cDNA or gDNA derived from T cells, B-cell-depleted T cells, or PBMCs. The samples were drawn from the first 160 participants of the ongoing ImmuneRACE study and from 950 to 1,500 subjects provided by 6 global collaborators. A freely available public database, intended as a resource for researchers studying the immune response to SARS-CoV-2, is where the repertoires were released. Sample metadata almost always included a de-identified subject ID, COVID-19 status, age in years and sex. Deeply sampled blood TCRbeta repertoires from subjects exposed to, actively infected with, or recovered from COVID-19 were included in the dataset.

The immunoSEQ Assay, a bias-controlled multiplex PCR, was used to amplify TCRbeta CDR3 regions from genomic DNA. The published analysis was carried out like this. The number of nucleated cells in each sample was estimated by amplification of reference gene primers within the assay. To quantify the absolute abundance of each unique TCRbeta CDR3 rearrangement, sequence reads were collapsed and filtered. For each sample, productive Simpson clonality was calculated as the square root of Simpson's diversity index across productive rearrangements. The clones in this table, taken by TCRdb from immuneACCESS, are in-frame only. Not every clone is retained; where verified, under half of the shortfall comes from an unresolved V gene, and the cause of the rest is unknown. The V and J calls and the clone size are those of that table, but D and trimming were determined from the DNA. For this sample the table gives around 130,000 clones, of which 75% to 85% were detected only once. Less than 4.5% of the sample goes to the ten largest clones.

The full study reports these points: How much clinical and demographic metadata was included differed by source and by participant, and the metadata was provided uncurated.

Trimming accounts for 3 bases at V and 2 bases at J, while the number of junction bases matched to no gene is 6. The germline V gene specifies SGHRS as CDR1 and YFSETQ as CDR2. Its CDR3 holds 15 amino acids, cysteine through phenylalanine. The CDR3 DNA has 45 bases and is translated from base 1. Collaborating institutions collected whole blood in K2EDTA tubes following their own protocols. For TCRbeta analysis, collaborator samples were shipped as frozen whole blood, as isolated PBMCs, or as DNA extracted from either sample type. Concerning this clone: It lacks a known antigen. It has no much larger one-base neighbor in the sample; base qualities were not kept.

The sample was peripheral blood. The TCR sequence derives from a woman older than 75 with acute or convalescent COVID-19. Here the chain combines TRBV5-1 and TRBJ2-7, with 9 junctional bases fitting TRBD1. The CDR3 amino acid sequence is: CASSSTGGYPYEQYF. The DNA is TGCGCCAGCAGCTCGACAGGGGGTTACCCCTACGAGCAGTACTTC.